This is a list of T cell receptor beta chains from one sample in a study of CD8 T cells in ankylosing spondylitis. One entry per CDR3 protein, called by TCRdb with MiXCR from the 5' RACE reads. Among around 450,000 distinct CDR3 sequences listed, roughly 26% were seen once. Sequenced input: blood, either unsorted or a sorted T cell fraction (not recorded which). These receptors were obtained from a male donor with ankylosing spondylitis. Each CDR3 is given with its conserved first and last residue. Each record gives: J gene, V gene, CDR3 protein.

j_gene: TRBJ1-4
v_gene: TRBV15
CDR3aa: CATSGLMNSPNEKLFF

j_gene: TRBJ2-7
v_gene: TRBV21-1
CDR3aa: CASAWGTSGSNAYEQYF

j_gene: TRBJ1-5
v_gene: TRBV7-8
CDR3aa: CASSSLGGVNQPQHF

j_gene: TRBJ2-3
v_gene: TRBV7-9
CDR3aa: CASSLAPGGTDTQYF

j_gene: TRBJ1-3
v_gene: TRBV11-2
CDR3aa: CASSSSPSGNTIYF

j_gene: TRBJ1-4
v_gene: TRBV5-1
CDR3aa: CASSFPSEKLFF

j_gene: TRBJ2-3
v_gene: TRBV5-1
CDR3aa: CASSRGLAGEADTQYF

j_gene: TRBJ1-1
v_gene: TRBV5-5
CDR3aa: CASSAEGTEAFF

j_gene: TRBJ2-3
v_gene: TRBV12-3/TRBV12-4
CDR3aa: CASSGLAGDTQYF

j_gene: TRBJ2-1
v_gene: TRBV7-9
CDR3aa: CASSPTSFYNEQFF

j_gene: TRBJ2-1
v_gene: TRBV12-3/TRBV12-4
CDR3aa: CASRPVLDEQFF

j_gene: TRBJ2-3
v_gene: TRBV12-3/TRBV12-4
CDR3aa: CASSLPGDTQYF